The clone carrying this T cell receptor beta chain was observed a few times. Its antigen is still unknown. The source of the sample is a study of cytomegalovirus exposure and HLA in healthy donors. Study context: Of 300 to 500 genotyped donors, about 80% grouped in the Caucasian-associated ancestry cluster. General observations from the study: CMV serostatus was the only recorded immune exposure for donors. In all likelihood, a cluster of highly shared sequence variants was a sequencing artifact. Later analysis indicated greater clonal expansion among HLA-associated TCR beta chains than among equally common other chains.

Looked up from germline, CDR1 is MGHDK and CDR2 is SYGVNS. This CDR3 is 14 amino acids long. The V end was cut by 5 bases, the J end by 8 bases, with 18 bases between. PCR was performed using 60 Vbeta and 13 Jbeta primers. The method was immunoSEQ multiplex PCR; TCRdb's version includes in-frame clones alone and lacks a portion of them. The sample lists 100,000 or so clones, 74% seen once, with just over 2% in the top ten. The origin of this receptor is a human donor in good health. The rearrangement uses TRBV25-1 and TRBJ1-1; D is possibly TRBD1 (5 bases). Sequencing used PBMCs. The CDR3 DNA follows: TGTGCCAGCAGTCGGGGGGAATCTTTTCGGGAAGCTTTCTTT. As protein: CASSRGESFREAFF.